The present TCR beta chain was sequenced within a study of T cell repertoires in cytomegalovirus infection. About the research overall: Selected CMV epitopes included recently identified HLA-C-restricted ones as well as well-studied HLA-B-restricted ones. A matching HLA type, together with CMV infection, was signaled by public TCR beta signatures.

General study results and limits: Totalled public TCR beta family frequency picked out people who carried CMV plus the relevant HLA. HLA-C-restricted CMV clonotypes gave the most frequent clonotype in two of eight donors.

This clonotype was seen more than once but under ten times. Its matching antigen is unknown. TCRdb re-derived calls from the reads in MiXCR, one entry per CDR3 protein. This sample yields under 500,000 distinct CDR3 sequences, of which about 42% are seen a single time; about 39% belongs to the top ten. Germline values: CDR1 MGHRA, CDR2 YSYEKL. CDR3 size: 15 residues. The trim removed 4 bases at V and 5 bases at J, leaving 7 bases unmatched. The sequence derives from a human donor in good health (CMV status not recorded). Some clones in this sample may be carry-over from other donors' samples. The V and J genes are TRBV4-1 and TRBJ2-2; 7 nucleotides line up with TRBD1. The material sequenced was cultured PBMCs, taken from culture after CMV antigen stimulation. The CDR3, as DNA: TGCGCCAGCAGCCCACCCAGGGGGTTTACCGGGGAGCTGTTTTTT. It encodes CASSPPRGFTGELFF.